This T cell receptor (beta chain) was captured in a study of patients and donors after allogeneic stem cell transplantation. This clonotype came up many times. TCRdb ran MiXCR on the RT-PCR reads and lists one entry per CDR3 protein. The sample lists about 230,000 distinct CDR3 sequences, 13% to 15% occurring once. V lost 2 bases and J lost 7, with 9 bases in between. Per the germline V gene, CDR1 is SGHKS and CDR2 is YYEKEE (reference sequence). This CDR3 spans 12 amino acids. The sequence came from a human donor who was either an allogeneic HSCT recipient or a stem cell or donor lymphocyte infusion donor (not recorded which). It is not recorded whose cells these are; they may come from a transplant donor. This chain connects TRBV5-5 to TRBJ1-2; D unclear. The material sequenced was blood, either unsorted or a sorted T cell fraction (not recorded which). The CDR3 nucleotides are TGTGCCAGCAGCTTTGAACCTCCTGGCTACACCTTC. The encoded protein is CASSFEPPGYTF.